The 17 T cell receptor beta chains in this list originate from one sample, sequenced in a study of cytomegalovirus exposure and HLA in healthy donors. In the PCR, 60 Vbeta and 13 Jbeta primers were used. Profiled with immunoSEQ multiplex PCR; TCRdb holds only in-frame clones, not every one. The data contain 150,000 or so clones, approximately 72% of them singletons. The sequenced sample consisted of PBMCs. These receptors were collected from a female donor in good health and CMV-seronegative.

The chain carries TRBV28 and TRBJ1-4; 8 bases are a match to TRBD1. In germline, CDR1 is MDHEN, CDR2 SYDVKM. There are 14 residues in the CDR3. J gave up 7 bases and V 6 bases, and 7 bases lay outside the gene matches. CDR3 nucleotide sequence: TGTGCCAGCAGAAAGGGACAGGCTGGTGAAAAACTGTTTTTT. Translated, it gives CASRKGQAGEKLFF.

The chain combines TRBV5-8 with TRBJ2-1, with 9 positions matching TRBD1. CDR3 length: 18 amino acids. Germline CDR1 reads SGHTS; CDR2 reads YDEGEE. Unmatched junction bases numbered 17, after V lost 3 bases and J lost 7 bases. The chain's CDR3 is CASSSYPTGTGSGNEQFF. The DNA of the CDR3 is TGTGCCAGCAGCTCGTACCCAACCGGGACAGGGAGTGGTAATGAGCAGTTCTTC.

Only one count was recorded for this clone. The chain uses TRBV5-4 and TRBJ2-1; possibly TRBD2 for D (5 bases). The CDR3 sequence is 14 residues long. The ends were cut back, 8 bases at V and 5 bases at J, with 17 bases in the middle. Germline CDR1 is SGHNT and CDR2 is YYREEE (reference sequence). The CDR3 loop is CASLRAATDNEQFF. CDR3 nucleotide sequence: TGTGCCAGTCTGAGGGCCGCGACCGACAATGAGCAGTTCTTC.

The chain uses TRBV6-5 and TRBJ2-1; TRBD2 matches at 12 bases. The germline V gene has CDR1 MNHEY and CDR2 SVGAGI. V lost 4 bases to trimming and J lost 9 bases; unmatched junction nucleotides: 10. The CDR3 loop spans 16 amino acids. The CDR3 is CASSSPTSGGRGEQFF. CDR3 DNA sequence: TGTGCCAGCAGTTCACCGACTAGCGGGGGTCGGGGTGAGCAGTTCTTC.

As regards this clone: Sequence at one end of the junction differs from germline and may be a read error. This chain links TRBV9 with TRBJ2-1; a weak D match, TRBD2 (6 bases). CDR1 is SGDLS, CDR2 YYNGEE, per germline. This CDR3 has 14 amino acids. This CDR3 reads CVSSVQDGGNEQFF. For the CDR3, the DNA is TGTGTCAGCAGCGTACAGGACGGAGGGAATGAGCAGTTCTTC.

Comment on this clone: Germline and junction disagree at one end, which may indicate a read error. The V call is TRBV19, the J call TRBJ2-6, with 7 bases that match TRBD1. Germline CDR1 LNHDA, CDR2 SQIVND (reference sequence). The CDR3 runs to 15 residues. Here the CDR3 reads CASTIQGPGANVLTF. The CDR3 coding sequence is TGTGCCAGTACTATACAGGGGCCTGGGGCCAACGTCCTGACTTTC.

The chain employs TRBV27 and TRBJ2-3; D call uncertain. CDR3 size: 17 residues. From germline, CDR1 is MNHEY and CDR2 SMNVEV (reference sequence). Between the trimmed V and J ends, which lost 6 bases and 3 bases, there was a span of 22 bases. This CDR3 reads CASSTQGDRIPTDTQYF. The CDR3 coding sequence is TGTGCCAGCAGCACCCAAGGAGACCGAATACCTACAGATACGCAGTATTTT.

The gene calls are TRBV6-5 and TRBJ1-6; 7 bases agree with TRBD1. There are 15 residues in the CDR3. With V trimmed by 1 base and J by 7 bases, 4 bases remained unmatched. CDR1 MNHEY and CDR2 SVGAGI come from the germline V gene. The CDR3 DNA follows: TGTGCCAGCAGTTACTTCGACAGGGAGAATTCACCCCTCCACTTT. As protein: CASSYFDRENSPLHF.

The CDR3, as DNA: TGTGCCAGCAGCGTGGACAGAGCCAGCGAGCAGTACTTC. It is translated as CASSVDRASEQYF. This chain connects TRBV9 to TRBJ2-7, with D possibly matching TRBD1 (6 bases). The V gene's germline CDR1 is SGDLS and CDR2 YYNGEE. This CDR3 comprises 13 residues. V lost 2 bases and J 6 bases, leaving 12 bases between the germline ends. The full variable domain, with the rest looked up from reference TRBV9 and TRBJ2-7, is DSGVTQTPKHLITATGQRVTLRCSPRSGDLSVYWYQQSLDQGLQFLIQYYNGEERAKGNILERFSAQQFPDLHSELNLSSLELGDSALYFCASSVDRASEQYFGPGTRLTVT.

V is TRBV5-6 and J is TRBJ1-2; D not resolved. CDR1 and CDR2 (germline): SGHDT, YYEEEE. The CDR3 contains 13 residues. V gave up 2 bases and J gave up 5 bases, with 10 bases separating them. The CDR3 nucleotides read TGTGCCAGCAGCTTTAATGTGGAGTATGGCTACACCTTC. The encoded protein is CASSFNVEYGYTF.

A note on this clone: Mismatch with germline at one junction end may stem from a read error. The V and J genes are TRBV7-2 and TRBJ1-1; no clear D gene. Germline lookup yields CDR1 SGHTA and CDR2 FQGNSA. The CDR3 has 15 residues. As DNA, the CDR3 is TGTGCCGGCAGCTTAGCGGCAGGCGTCAACACTGAAGCTTTCTTT. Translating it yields CAGSLAAGVNTEAFF.

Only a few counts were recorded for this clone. The CDR3 sequence: CASSATGVPFYEQYF. CDR3 coding DNA: TGTGCCAGCAGTGCCACAGGGGTTCCCTTTTACGAGCAGTACTTC. V usage is TRBV2 and J usage is TRBJ2-7, with TRBD1 matching over 7 bases. Germline V gives CDR1 SNHLY, CDR2 FYNNEI. V was pared by 4 bases and J by 4 bases, with 10 bases of the junction left unmatched. The CDR3 consists of 15 residues. Full variable domain (missing parts from reference TRBV2 and TRBJ2-7): EPEVTQTPSHQVTQMGQEVILRCVPISNHLYFYWYRQILGQKVEFLVSFYNNEISEKSEIFDDQFSVERPDGSNFTLKIRSTKLEDSAMYFCASSATGVPFYEQYFGPGTRLTVT.

The CDR3 here is CASGMLGRTEAFF. The CDR3 nucleotides read TGTGCCAGCGGGATGTTAGGGAGGACTGAAGCTTTCTTT. The V and J genes are TRBV28 and TRBJ1-1; D not certain. This CDR3 spans 13 amino acids. Trimming stripped 8 bases from V and 5 bases from J, with 15 bases between. CDR1 and CDR2 from the germline V gene are MDHEN and SYDVKM.

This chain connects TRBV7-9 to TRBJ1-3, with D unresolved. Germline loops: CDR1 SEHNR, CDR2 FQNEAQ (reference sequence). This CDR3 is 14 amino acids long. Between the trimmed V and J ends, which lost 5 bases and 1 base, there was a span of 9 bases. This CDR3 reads CASSPVLSGNTIYF. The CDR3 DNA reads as TGTGCCAGCAGCCCTGTCCTATCTGGAAACACCATATATTTT.

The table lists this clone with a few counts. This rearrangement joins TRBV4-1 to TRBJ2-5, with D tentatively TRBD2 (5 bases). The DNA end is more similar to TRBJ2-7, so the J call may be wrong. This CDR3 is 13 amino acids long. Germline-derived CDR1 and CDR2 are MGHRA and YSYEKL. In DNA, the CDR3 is TGCGCCAGCAGCGAAACGAGCGGCTACGAGCAGTACTTC. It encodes CASSETSGYEQYF.

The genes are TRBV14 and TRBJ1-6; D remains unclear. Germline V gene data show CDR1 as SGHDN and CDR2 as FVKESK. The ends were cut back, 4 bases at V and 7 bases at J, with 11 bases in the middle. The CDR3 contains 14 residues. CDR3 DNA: TGTGCCAGCAGCCCACTTGCCTTCAATTCACCCCTCCACTTT. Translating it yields CASSPLAFNSPLHF.

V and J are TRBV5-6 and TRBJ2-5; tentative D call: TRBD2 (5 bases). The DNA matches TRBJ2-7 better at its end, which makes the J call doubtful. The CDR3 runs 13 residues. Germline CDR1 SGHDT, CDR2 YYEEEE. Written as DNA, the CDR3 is TGTGCCAGCAGCGGAGGACTCGCCTACGAGCAGTACTTC. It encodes CASSGGLAYEQYF.